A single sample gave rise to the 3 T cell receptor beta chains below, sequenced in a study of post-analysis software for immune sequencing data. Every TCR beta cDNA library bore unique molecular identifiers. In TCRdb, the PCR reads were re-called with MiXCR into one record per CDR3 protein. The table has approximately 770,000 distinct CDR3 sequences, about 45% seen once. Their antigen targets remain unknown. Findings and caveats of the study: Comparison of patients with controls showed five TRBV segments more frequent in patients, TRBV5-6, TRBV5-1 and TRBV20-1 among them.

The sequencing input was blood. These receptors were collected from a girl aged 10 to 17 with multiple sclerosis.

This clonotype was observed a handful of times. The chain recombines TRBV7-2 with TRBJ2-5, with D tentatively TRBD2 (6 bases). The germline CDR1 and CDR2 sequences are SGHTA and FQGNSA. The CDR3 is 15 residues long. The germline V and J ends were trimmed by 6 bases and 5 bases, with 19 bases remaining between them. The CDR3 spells CASRLGVLTSETQYF. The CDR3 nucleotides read TGTGCCAGCAGACTAGGGGTCCTCACTAGCGAGACCCAGTACTTC. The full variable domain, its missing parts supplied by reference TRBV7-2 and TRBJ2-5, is GAGVSQSPSNKVTEKGKDVELRCDPISGHTALYWYRQSLGQGLEFLIYFQGNSAPDKSGLPSDRFSAERTGGSVSTLTIQRTQQEDSAVYLCASRLGVLTSETQYFGPGTRLLVL.

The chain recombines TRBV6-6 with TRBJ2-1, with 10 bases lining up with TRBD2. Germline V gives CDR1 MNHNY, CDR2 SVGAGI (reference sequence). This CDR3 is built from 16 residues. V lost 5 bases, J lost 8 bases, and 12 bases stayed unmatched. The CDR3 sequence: CASSPLAGVKIDEQFF. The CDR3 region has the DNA TGTGCCAGCAGTCCCCTAGCGGGAGTGAAGATAGATGAGCAGTTCTTC.

The CDR3: CASSPPTAGNEQFF. The CDR3 nucleotides are TGTGCCAGCAGCCCCCCCACGGCCGGAAATGAGCAGTTCTTC. V usage is TRBV4-2 and J usage is TRBJ2-1; D is unresolved. CDR1 and CDR2 from the germline V gene are LGHNA and YNFKEQ. The CDR3 has 14 amino acids. Trimming removed 4 bases from V and 7 bases from J, with 14 bases in between.